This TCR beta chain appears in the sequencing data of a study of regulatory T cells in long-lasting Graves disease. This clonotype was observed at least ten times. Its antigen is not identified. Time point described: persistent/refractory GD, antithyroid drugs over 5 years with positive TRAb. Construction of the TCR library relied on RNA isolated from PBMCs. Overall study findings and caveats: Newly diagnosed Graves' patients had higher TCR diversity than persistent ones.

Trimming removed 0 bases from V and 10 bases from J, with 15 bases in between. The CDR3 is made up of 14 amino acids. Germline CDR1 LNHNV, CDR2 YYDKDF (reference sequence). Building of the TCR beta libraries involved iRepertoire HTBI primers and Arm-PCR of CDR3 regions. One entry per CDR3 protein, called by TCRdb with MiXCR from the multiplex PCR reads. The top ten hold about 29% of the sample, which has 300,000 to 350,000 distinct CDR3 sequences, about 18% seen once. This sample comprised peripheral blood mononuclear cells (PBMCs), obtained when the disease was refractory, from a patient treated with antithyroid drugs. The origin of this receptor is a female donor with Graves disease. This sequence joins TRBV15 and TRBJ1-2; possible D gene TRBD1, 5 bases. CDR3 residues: CATSRDRDTSDYTF. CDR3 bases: TGTGCCACCAGCAGAGACAGGGATACGAGTGACTACACCTTC.